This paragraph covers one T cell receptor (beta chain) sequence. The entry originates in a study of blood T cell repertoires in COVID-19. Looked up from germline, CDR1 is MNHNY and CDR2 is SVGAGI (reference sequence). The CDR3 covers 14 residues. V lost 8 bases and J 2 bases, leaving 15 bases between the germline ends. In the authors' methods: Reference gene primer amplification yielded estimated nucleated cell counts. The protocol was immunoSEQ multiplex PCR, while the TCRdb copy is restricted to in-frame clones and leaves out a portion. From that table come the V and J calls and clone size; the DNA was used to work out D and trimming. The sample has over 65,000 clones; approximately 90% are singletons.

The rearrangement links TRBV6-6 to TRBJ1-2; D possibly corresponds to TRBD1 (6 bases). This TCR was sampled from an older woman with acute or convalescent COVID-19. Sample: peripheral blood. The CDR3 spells CASGRGDFNYGYTF. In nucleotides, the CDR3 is TGTGCCAGCGGGAGGGGGGATTTCAACTATGGCTACACCTTC.